The entry below gives a single T cell receptor (beta chain) sequence along with its context. The antigen remains unidentified. The ends were cut back, 6 bases at V and 0 bases at J, with 9 bases in the middle. The CDR3 is 14 amino acids. The germline CDR1 and CDR2 sequences are MNHEY and SVGAGI. Generated by immunoSEQ multiplex PCR, the TCRdb table keeps only in-frame clones and is missing some. The sample records 2 million or so clones, 85% to 95% being singletons. This sample is drawn from a study of shared clonotypes between healthy human individuals. Study at large: Each donor's CD4 naive and CD4 memory cells filled three plates apiece, CD8 naive two, and CD8 memory one.

Healthy and HIV-negative, the adult donors had no recent acute infections or vaccinations. Adult Caucasians living in Nashville, Tennessee made up all of the donors. Findings and limits, study-wide: Shared clonotypes: about 5.3% naive CD4, under 4% naive CD8, about 2.5% memory CD4, 0.35% to 0.5% memory CD8.

The material sequenced was naive CD4+ T cells sorted from blood. Subset meaning: CD45RA+ positively selected. The source of this sequence is a man younger than 35 in good health. This rearrangement joins TRBV6-5 to TRBJ2-1, with D possibly being TRBD1 (6 bases). CDR3: CASRIGGSYNEQFF. The DNA for the CDR3 is TGTGCCAGCAGAATAGGGGGCTCCTACAATGAGCAGTTCTTC.